This T cell receptor (beta chain) was recovered during a study of blood T cell repertoires in COVID-19. In the study overall: Researchers got acute and convalescent COVID-19 samples from the United States, Italy and Spain. Sample material is recorded as cDNA or gDNA derived from T cells, B-cell-depleted T cells, or PBMCs.

The CDR3 extends over 15 amino acids. Germline lookup yields CDR1 LGHNA and CDR2 YSLEER. V dropped 1 base and J dropped 2 bases, with 11 bases sitting between them. As originally analysed: Researchers report that nucleated cell counts were estimated from reference gene primer amplification. Libraries were prepared by immunoSEQ multiplex PCR; TCRdb keeps only in-frame clonotypes and omits some of them. V and J calls and clone size are as listed in that table; D and trimming were resolved from the DNA. The table has fewer than 180,000 clones, 80% to 90% seen once. The chain links TRBV4-3 to TRBJ2-5, with D perhaps TRBD2 (5 bases). The specimen sequenced was peripheral blood. This clonotype originated in a man aged 65 to 79 with acute or convalescent COVID-19. CDR3 sequence: CASSQGPGSQETQYF. CDR3 DNA: TGCGCCAGCAGCCAAGGGCCGGGATCGCAAGAGACCCAGTACTTC.